The source of this T cell receptor beta chain is a study of blood T cell repertoires in COVID-19. In the original workflow: Nucleated cell number was recorded as an estimate derived from reference gene primer amplification. Profiled with immunoSEQ multiplex PCR; TCRdb holds only in-frame clones, not every one. V, J and clone size are those of that table, while D and trimming were read from the DNA. The sample consists of 250,000 to 300,000 clones, 70% to 90% of them appearing once. V was cut by 0 bases and J by 0 bases, with 8 bases left in between. Germline CDR1 LGHNA, CDR2 YSLEER. This CDR3 contains 15 residues. Turning to this clone: The same CDR3 also results from other DNA sequences found in this sample.

This clonotype was obtained from a woman in her sixties with acute or convalescent COVID-19. The sample consisted of peripheral blood. The chain recombines TRBV4-3 with TRBJ1-1; TRBD1 might be the D (6 bases). In DNA, the CDR3 is TGCGCCAGCAGCCAAGAGGGGGCCATGAACACTGAAGCTTTCTTT. Its translation: CASSQEGAMNTEAFF.